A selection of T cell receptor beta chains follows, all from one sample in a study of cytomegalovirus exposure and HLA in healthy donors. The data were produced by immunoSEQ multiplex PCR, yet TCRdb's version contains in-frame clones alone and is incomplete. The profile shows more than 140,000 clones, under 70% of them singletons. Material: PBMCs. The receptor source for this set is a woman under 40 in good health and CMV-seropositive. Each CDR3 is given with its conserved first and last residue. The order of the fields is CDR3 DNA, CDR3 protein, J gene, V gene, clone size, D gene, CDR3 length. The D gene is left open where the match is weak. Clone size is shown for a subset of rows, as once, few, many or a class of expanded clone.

CDR3nt: TGTGCCAGTAGTGTCGGACTAGGCCCAGATACGCAGTATTTT
CDR3aa: CASSVGLGPDTQYF
j_gene: TRBJ2-3
v_gene: TRBV19
abundance: few
d_gene: TRBD2
len: 14

CDR3nt: TGCAGCGCCGTGGGTGGGACTAGGACTGAAGCTTTCTTT
CDR3aa: CSAVGGTRTEAFF
j_gene: TRBJ1-1
v_gene: TRBV29-1
abundance: -
d_gene: -
len: 13

CDR3nt: TGTGCCAGCAGCTTAGATCCCAGGGGCGGGGAGACCCAGTACTTC
CDR3aa: CASSLDPRGGETQYF
j_gene: TRBJ2-5
v_gene: TRBV11-2
abundance: -
d_gene: -
len: 15

CDR3nt: TGTGCCAGCAGCACAGGGGTCTGGGCACCCGTTACAGCTAACTATGGCTACACCTTC
CDR3aa: CASSTGVWAPVTANYGYTF
j_gene: TRBJ1-2
v_gene: TRBV9
abundance: -
d_gene: TRBD1
len: 19

CDR3nt: TGTGCCAGCAGCTTGAGCAGGGTTAATGAGCAGTTCTTC
CDR3aa: CASSLSRVNEQFF
j_gene: TRBJ2-1
v_gene: TRBV5-4
abundance: -
d_gene: -
len: 13

CDR3nt: TGTGCCAGCAGCGCGGGGACAGGCGTTGGCAAAAACATTCAGTACTTC
CDR3aa: CASSAGTGVGKNIQYF
j_gene: TRBJ2-4
v_gene: TRBV9
abundance: few
d_gene: TRBD1
len: 16

CDR3nt: TGTGCCAGCAGCGAAGGGGGTGCTCCTAGGGAGCAGTACTTC
CDR3aa: CASSEGGAPREQYF
j_gene: TRBJ2-7
v_gene: TRBV9
abundance: few
d_gene: -
len: 14

CDR3nt: TGCGCCAGCAGTGAATTTTCGGTTTGGACTCTGAACACTGAAGCTTTCTTT
CDR3aa: CASSEFSVWTLNTEAFF
j_gene: TRBJ1-1
v_gene: TRBV10-2
abundance: -
d_gene: -
len: 17

CDR3nt: TGCGCCACCGCCCCATCGGGGTTCTCCTCGGACTATGGCTACACCTTC
CDR3aa: CATAPSGFSSDYGYTF
j_gene: TRBJ1-2
v_gene: TRBV5-1
abundance: -
d_gene: -
len: 16

CDR3nt: TGCGCCAGCAGCTTGGCGGGGGAAGGGAGCACTGAAGCTTTCTTT
CDR3aa: CASSLAGEGSTEAFF
j_gene: TRBJ1-1
v_gene: TRBV5-1
abundance: -
d_gene: -
len: 15

CDR3nt: TGTGCCAGCAGCTCCGGAGATACGCAGTATTTT
CDR3aa: CASSSGDTQYF
j_gene: TRBJ2-3
v_gene: TRBV11-3
abundance: -
d_gene: -
len: 11

CDR3nt: TGTGCCAGCAGTTACAACAGGGAAGGGACCCAGTACTTC
CDR3aa: CASSYNREGTQYF
j_gene: TRBJ2-5
v_gene: TRBV6-5
abundance: few
d_gene: -
len: 13

CDR3nt: TGCGCCAGCAGCCCTCCGGAGGCCCAAGTCTCCGCTGGCTACACCTTC
CDR3aa: CASSPPEAQVSAGYTF
j_gene: TRBJ1-2
v_gene: TRBV4-1
abundance: -
d_gene: -
len: 16

CDR3nt: TGTGCCAGTAGTATTGGTCTAGCACGTATTCAGTACTTC
CDR3aa: CASSIGLARIQYF
j_gene: TRBJ2-4
v_gene: TRBV19
abundance: -
d_gene: -
len: 13

CDR3nt: TGTGCCACCCTCCCGAGCTATAATTCACCCCTCCACTTT
CDR3aa: CATLPSYNSPLHF
j_gene: TRBJ1-6
v_gene: TRBV28
abundance: -
d_gene: -
len: 13

CDR3nt: TGTGCCAGCAGCTTGACAGGGAGTGAGCAGTACTTC
CDR3aa: CASSLTGSEQYF
j_gene: TRBJ2-7
v_gene: TRBV7-9
abundance: -
d_gene: TRBD1
len: 12

CDR3nt: TGTGCCAGCAGCCCGCTCGGACAGGGGTCCGGGGAGCTGTTTTTT
CDR3aa: CASSPLGQGSGELFF
j_gene: TRBJ2-2
v_gene: TRBV9
abundance: once
d_gene: TRBD1
len: 15

CDR3nt: TGTGCCACCAGCAGAGATAGAGACAGGGCGGCTTTCTTT
CDR3aa: CATSRDRDRAAFF
j_gene: TRBJ1-1
v_gene: TRBV15
abundance: -
d_gene: TRBD1
len: 13

CDR3nt: TGCGCCAGCAGCTTGGGGCAGTACCAGCCCCAGCATTTT
CDR3aa: CASSLGQYQPQHF
j_gene: TRBJ1-5
v_gene: TRBV5-1
abundance: -
d_gene: -
len: 13

CDR3nt: TGTGCCAGTAGTATACACGGAGGACTCGAAGCTAACTATGGCTACACCTTC
CDR3aa: CASSIHGGLEANYGYTF
j_gene: TRBJ1-2
v_gene: TRBV19
abundance: -
d_gene: -
len: 17

CDR3nt: TGTGCCAGCAGCGTCGACAGGGCCCGCGTTCGTGGCTACACCTTC
CDR3aa: CASSVDRARVRGYTF
j_gene: TRBJ1-2
v_gene: TRBV11-2
abundance: -
d_gene: TRBD1
len: 15

CDR3nt: TGCGCCAGCAGCTTGGCCGCGCCCCATGGGAGCACTGAAGCTTTCTTT
CDR3aa: CASSLAAPHGSTEAFF
j_gene: TRBJ1-1
v_gene: TRBV5-1
abundance: -
d_gene: -
len: 16

CDR3nt: TGTGCCAGCAGTTTGGGGGGAAACTATGGCTACACCTTC
CDR3aa: CASSLGGNYGYTF
j_gene: TRBJ1-2
v_gene: TRBV6-5
abundance: few
d_gene: -
len: 13

CDR3nt: TGTGCCAGCAGCTGGGGGGGACTGGGGAACACTGAAGCTTTCTTT
CDR3aa: CASSWGGLGNTEAFF
j_gene: TRBJ1-1
v_gene: TRBV11-2
abundance: -
d_gene: -
len: 15

CDR3nt: TGTGCCAGCTCACCAACAGGAGATCTTCAGTACTTC
CDR3aa: CASSPTGDLQYF
j_gene: TRBJ2-4
v_gene: TRBV18
abundance: -
d_gene: -
len: 12

CDR3nt: TGTGCCAGCAGTGAATATAGCAATCAGCCCCAGCATTTT
CDR3aa: CASSEYSNQPQHF
j_gene: TRBJ1-5
v_gene: TRBV6-1
abundance: -
d_gene: -
len: 13

CDR3nt: TGTGCCAGCAGCTTATTAGGGCTAGCGGGAGGGTCGGACAATGAGCAGTTCTTC
CDR3aa: CASSLLGLAGGSDNEQFF
j_gene: TRBJ2-1
v_gene: TRBV7-9
abundance: few
d_gene: TRBD2
len: 18

CDR3nt: TGTGCCAGAACCTTGGTGTCGCGCGGGAGGGCGGGCACAGATACGCAGTATTTT
CDR3aa: CARTLVSRGRAGTDTQYF
j_gene: TRBJ2-3
v_gene: TRBV5-3
abundance: -
d_gene: TRBD2
len: 18

CDR3nt: TGTGCCAGCAGCTTACAGGGTACTGGCTACACCTTC
CDR3aa: CASSLQGTGYTF
j_gene: TRBJ1-2
v_gene: TRBV11-2
abundance: -
d_gene: -
len: 12

CDR3nt: TGTGCCAGCAGCTCTTTAGGAGGGAGGGGGAGCTACGAGCAGTACTTC
CDR3aa: CASSSLGGRGSYEQYF
j_gene: TRBJ2-7
v_gene: TRBV11-2
abundance: -
d_gene: -
len: 16

CDR3nt: TGCAGTGCTAGAGATGGAGGGAAGCAGTTCTTC
CDR3aa: CSARDGGKQFF
j_gene: TRBJ2-1
v_gene: TRBV20-1
abundance: -
d_gene: -
len: 11

CDR3nt: TGTGCCAGCAGTTACCCCACCCTTCTGGAGATGAATGAGCAGTTCTTC
CDR3aa: CASSYPTLLEMNEQFF
j_gene: TRBJ2-1
v_gene: TRBV6-6
abundance: -
d_gene: -
len: 16

CDR3nt: TGTGCCAGCAGCGTAGGAGGTAGCGGGAAAGAGCAGTACTTC
CDR3aa: CASSVGGSGKEQYF
j_gene: TRBJ2-5
v_gene: TRBV9
abundance: once
d_gene: TRBD2
len: 14

CDR3nt: TGTGCCAGCAGCTTAGGGGAGGACACTGAAGCTTTCTTT
CDR3aa: CASSLGEDTEAFF
j_gene: TRBJ1-1
v_gene: TRBV7-9
abundance: few
d_gene: -
len: 13

CDR3nt: TGTGCCAGCAGTGAACTGTCCGGAGGTAGCGAGCAGTACTTC
CDR3aa: CASSELSGGSEQYF
j_gene: TRBJ2-7
v_gene: TRBV2
abundance: -
d_gene: -
len: 14

CDR3nt: TGCGCCAGCAGTCCCGGGGACAGGTCCTATAACTATGGCTACACCTTC
CDR3aa: CASSPGDRSYNYGYTF
j_gene: TRBJ1-2
v_gene: TRBV23-1
abundance: -
d_gene: TRBD1
len: 16

CDR3nt: TGCGCCAGCAGCGTGGGACTAGCGGGCTACGAGCAGTACTTC
CDR3aa: CASSVGLAGYEQYF
j_gene: TRBJ2-7
v_gene: TRBV5-1
abundance: -
d_gene: TRBD2
len: 14

CDR3nt: TGTGCCAGCAGCTTGGGACAGTTTAGCAATCAGCCCCAGCATTTT
CDR3aa: CASSLGQFSNQPQHF
j_gene: TRBJ1-5
v_gene: TRBV5-6
abundance: -
d_gene: -
len: 15

CDR3nt: TGTGCCAGCAGCAAAGGGGTTCGTGGCTACACCTTC
CDR3aa: CASSKGVRGYTF
j_gene: TRBJ1-2
v_gene: TRBV9
abundance: -
d_gene: -
len: 12

CDR3nt: TGTGCCAGCAGCTTTTTAGCGGGAGGAAACTACGAGCAGTACTTC
CDR3aa: CASSFLAGGNYEQYF
j_gene: TRBJ2-7
v_gene: TRBV11-3
abundance: -
d_gene: TRBD2
len: 15

CDR3nt: TGTGCCAGCAGCTTGGCAGGGCAGCGAAATACGCAGTATTTT
CDR3aa: CASSLAGQRNTQYF
j_gene: TRBJ2-3
v_gene: TRBV5-4
abundance: -
d_gene: -
len: 14

CDR3nt: TGTGCCAGCAGTGAAGCCTTCGAGCAGTACTTC
CDR3aa: CASSEAFEQYF
j_gene: TRBJ2-7
v_gene: TRBV6-1
abundance: -
d_gene: -
len: 11

CDR3nt: TGCAGCAGCTACAGGCCTAACTATGGCTACACCTTC
CDR3aa: CSSYRPNYGYTF
j_gene: TRBJ1-2
v_gene: TRBV29-1
abundance: -
d_gene: -
len: 12

CDR3nt: TGTGCCAGCAGCGCTGACACTTATAGCAATCAGCCCCAGCATTTT
CDR3aa: CASSADTYSNQPQHF
j_gene: TRBJ1-5
v_gene: TRBV6-1
abundance: -
d_gene: -
len: 15

CDR3nt: TGTGCCTGGGGGACAGGGGGCGCCGGGAGCACTGAAGCTTTCTTT
CDR3aa: CAWGTGGAGSTEAFF
j_gene: TRBJ1-1
v_gene: TRBV30
abundance: -
d_gene: TRBD1
len: 15

CDR3nt: TGTGCCAGCAGCCCAACTAGCGGGAGCTCAGATACGCAGTATTTT
CDR3aa: CASSPTSGSSDTQYF
j_gene: TRBJ2-3
v_gene: TRBV5-4
abundance: -
d_gene: TRBD2
len: 15

CDR3nt: TGTGCCAGCAGCTATGGGACAAGTAGTAATGAAAAACTGTTTTTT
CDR3aa: CASSYGTSSNEKLFF
j_gene: TRBJ1-4
v_gene: TRBV7-9
abundance: -
d_gene: -
len: 15

CDR3nt: TGTGCCAGCAGCCCCCGGGACAGACCCACCGGGGAGCTGTTTTTT
CDR3aa: CASSPRDRPTGELFF
j_gene: TRBJ2-2
v_gene: TRBV9
abundance: -
d_gene: TRBD1
len: 15

CDR3nt: TGTGCCAGCAGTTTTCTAACAGGGACATACAATGAGCAGTTCTTC
CDR3aa: CASSFLTGTYNEQFF
j_gene: TRBJ2-1
v_gene: TRBV28
abundance: -
d_gene: -
len: 15

CDR3nt: TGTGCCAGCAGTGAGTTAGCGGGGGGATACGAGCAGTACTTC
CDR3aa: CASSELAGGYEQYF
j_gene: TRBJ2-7
v_gene: TRBV6-1
abundance: few
d_gene: TRBD2
len: 14

CDR3nt: TGTGCCAGCAGTGAGAGTGCTCTCTTTGGAAACACCATATATTTT
CDR3aa: CASSESALFGNTIYF
j_gene: TRBJ1-3
v_gene: TRBV2
abundance: -
d_gene: -
len: 15

CDR3nt: TGCAGCGTTGGCCCGGACAGAGCTTTCTTT
CDR3aa: CSVGPDRAFF
j_gene: TRBJ1-1
v_gene: TRBV29-1
abundance: -
d_gene: -
len: 10

CDR3nt: TGTGCCAGCAGCCGCCAATCGGGCACTGAAGCTTTCTTT
CDR3aa: CASSRQSGTEAFF
j_gene: TRBJ1-1
v_gene: TRBV7-9
abundance: -
d_gene: -
len: 13